A single sample gave rise to the 6 T cell receptor beta chains below, sequenced in a study of T cells in Graves' hyperthyroidism and ophthalmopathy. RNA transcripts provided the source from which TCR beta CDR3 regions were amplified. With the HTBI primer set, the TCR CDR3 went through a first round of RT-PCR. One entry per CDR3 protein, called by TCRdb with MiXCR from the multiplex PCR reads. The table has roughly 290,000 distinct CDR3 sequences, roughly 15% seen once. Sequenced sample: blood. The receptors shown here come from a woman aged 25 to 39 with Graves' hyperthyroidism that later progressed to Graves' ophthalmopathy.

The genes are TRBV29-1 and TRBJ1-2; 9 bases line up with TRBD1. This CDR3 contains 14 residues. CDR1 is SQVTM, CDR2 ANQGSEA, per germline. V gave up 6 bases and J gave up 3 bases; unmatched junction bases: 8. CDR3 nucleotide sequence: TGCAGCGTCCTAGGGACAGGGACATACTATGGCTACACCTTC. Translating gives CSVLGTGTYYGYTF.

This clonotype was counted at least ten times. The V and J genes are TRBV29-1 and TRBJ1-1; D uncertain. This CDR3 is built from 13 residues. V lost 4 bases, J lost 1 base, and 10 bases lay in between. CDR1 is SQVTM, CDR2 ANQGSEA, per germline. The CDR3: CSVVRTQNTEAFF. The DNA of the CDR3 is TGCAGCGTTGTCCGTACTCAGAACACTGAAGCTTTCTTT.

This sequence joins TRBV19 and TRBJ1-3, with D possibly matching TRBD1 (6 bases). This CDR3 contains 15 residues. Trimming pared 5 bases from V and 1 base from J, leaving 12 bases between. Germline-derived CDR1 and CDR2 are LNHDA and SQIVND (reference sequence). CDR3 loop: CASSSLGASGNTIYF. DNA for the CDR3: TGTGCCAGTAGTTCCCTGGGGGCTTCTGGAAACACCATATATTTT.

This clonotype was seen once. This could be a read error, since a much larger clone is one nucleotide away. J is TRBJ2-3 and V is TRBV18; D unresolved. The germline V gene has CDR1 KGHSH and CDR2 LQKENI. This CDR3 comprises 14 residues. CDR3 amino acids: CTSSPGLATDTQYF. CDR3 coding DNA: TGTACCAGCTCGCCCGGCCTGGCGACAGATACGCAGTATTTT.

This clonotype was recorded many times. The gene calls are TRBV20-1 and TRBJ2-1; 14 bases match TRBD2. In germline, CDR1 is DFQATT, CDR2 SNEGSKA (reference sequence). This CDR3 is built from 15 residues. The J segment lost 10 bases and the V segment lost 3 bases, leaving 8 bases of the junction unmatched. The CDR3 spells CSARLGLAGGVEQFF. Here the CDR3 DNA reads TGCAGTGCTAGGCTCGGACTAGCGGGAGGTGTAGAGCAGTTCTTC.

This clonotype was seen repeatedly, ten times or more. The rearrangement uses TRBV20-1 and TRBJ2-5, with TRBD2 identical over 8 bases. V lost 3 bases to trimming and J lost 5 bases; unmatched junction nucleotides: 11. Germline CDR1 is DFQATT and CDR2 is SNEGSKA (reference sequence). The CDR3 totals 15 residues. CDR3 sequence reads: CSASNRGLAGETQYF. Here the CDR3 DNA reads TGCAGTGCTAGTAACCGAGGACTAGCAGGGGAGACCCAGTACTTC.